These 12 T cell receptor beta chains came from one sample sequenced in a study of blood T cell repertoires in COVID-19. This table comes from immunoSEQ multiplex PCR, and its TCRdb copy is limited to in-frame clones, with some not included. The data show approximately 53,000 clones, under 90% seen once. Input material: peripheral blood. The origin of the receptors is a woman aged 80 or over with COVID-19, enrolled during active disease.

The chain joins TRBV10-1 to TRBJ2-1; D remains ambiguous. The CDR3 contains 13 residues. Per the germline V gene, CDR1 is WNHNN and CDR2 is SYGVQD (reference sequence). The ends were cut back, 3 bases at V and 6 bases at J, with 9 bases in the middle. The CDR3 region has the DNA TGCGCCAGCAGTGATGCACATATCAATGAGCAGTTCTTC. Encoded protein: CASSDAHINEQFF.

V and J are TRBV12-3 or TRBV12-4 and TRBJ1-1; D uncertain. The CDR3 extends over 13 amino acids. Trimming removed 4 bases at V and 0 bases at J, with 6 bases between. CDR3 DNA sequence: TGTGCCAGCAGTTCCACAATGAACACTGAAGCTTTCTTT. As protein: CASSSTMNTEAFF.

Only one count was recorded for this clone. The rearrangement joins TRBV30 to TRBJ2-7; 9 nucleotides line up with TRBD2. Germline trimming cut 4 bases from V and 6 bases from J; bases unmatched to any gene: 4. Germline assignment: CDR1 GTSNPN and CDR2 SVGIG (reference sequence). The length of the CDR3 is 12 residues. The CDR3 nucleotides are TGTGCCTGGATCCTAGCGGGATCCGAGCAGTACTTC. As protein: CAWILAGSEQYF. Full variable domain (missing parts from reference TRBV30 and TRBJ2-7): SQTIHQWPATLVQPVGSPLSLECTVEGTSNPNLYWYRQAAGRGLQLLFYSVGIGQISSEVPQNLSASRPQDRQFILSSKKLLLSDSGFYLCAWILAGSEQYFGPGTRLTVT.

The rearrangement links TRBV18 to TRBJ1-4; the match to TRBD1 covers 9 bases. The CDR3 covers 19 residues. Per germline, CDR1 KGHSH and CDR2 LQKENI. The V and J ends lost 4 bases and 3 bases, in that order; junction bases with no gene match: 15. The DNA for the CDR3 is TGTGCCAGCTCACGTACACTTTCTACAGGGGGCCAGGCTAATGAAAAACTGTTTTTT. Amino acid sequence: CASSRTLSTGGQANEKLFF.

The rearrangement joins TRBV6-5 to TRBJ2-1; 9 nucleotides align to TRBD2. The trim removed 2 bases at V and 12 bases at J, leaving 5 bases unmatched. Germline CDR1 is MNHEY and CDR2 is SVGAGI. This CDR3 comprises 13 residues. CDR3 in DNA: TGTGCCAGCAGTTACCTAGCGGGATCTGGGCAGTTCTTC. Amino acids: CASSYLAGSGQFF.

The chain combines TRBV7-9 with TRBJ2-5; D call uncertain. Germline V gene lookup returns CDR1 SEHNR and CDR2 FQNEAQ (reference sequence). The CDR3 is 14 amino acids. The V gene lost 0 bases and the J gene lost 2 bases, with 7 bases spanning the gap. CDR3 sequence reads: CASSLAQNQETQYF. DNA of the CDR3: TGTGCCAGCAGCTTAGCACAGAATCAAGAGACCCAGTACTTC.

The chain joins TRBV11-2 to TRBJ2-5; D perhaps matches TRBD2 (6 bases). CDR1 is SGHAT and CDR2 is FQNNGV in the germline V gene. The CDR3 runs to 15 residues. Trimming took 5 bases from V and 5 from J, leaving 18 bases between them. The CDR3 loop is CASSDTDRLGETQYF. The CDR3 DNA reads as TGTGCCAGCAGCGACACCGACCGACTAGGGGAGACCCAGTACTTC.

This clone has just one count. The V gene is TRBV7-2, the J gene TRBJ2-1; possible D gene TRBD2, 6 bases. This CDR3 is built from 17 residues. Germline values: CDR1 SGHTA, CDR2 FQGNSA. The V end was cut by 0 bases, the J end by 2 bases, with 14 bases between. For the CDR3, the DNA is TGTGCCAGCAGCTTAGCGTGGCTAGCGAAGACCTACAATGAGCAGTTCTTC. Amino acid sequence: CASSLAWLAKTYNEQFF.

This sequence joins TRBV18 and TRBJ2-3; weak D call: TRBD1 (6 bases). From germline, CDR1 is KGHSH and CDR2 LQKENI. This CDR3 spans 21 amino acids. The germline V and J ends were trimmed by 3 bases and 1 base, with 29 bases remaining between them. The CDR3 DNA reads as TGTGCCAGCTCACCTCTTCAGGGACAAGGGAAAGGTGCAGGTGGCACAGATACGCAGTATTTT. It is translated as CASSPLQGQGKGAGGTDTQYF.

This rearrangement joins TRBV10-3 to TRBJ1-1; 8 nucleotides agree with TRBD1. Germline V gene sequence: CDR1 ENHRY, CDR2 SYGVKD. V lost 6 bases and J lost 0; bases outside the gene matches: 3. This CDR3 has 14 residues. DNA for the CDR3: TGTGCCATCAGGGGACAGGCCATGAACACTGAAGCTTTCTTT. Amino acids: CAIRGQAMNTEAFF.

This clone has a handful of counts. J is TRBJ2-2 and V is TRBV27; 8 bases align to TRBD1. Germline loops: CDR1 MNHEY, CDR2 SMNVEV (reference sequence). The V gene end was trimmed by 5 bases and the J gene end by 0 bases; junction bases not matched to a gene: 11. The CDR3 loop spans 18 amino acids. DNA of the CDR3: TGTGCCAGCAGTCCCCGAGGACAGGGCTTTACGAACACCGGGGAGCTGTTTTTT. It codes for CASSPRGQGFTNTGELFF.

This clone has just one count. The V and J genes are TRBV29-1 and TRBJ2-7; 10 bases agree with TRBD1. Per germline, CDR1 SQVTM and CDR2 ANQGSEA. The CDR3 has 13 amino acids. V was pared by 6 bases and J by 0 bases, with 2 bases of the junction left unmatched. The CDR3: CSVWTGGSYEQYF. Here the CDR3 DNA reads TGCAGCGTGTGGACAGGGGGCTCCTACGAGCAGTACTTC.